What follows is one T cell receptor (beta chain) and its context. What it binds is not known. The data are from a study of CD8+ T cells in alopecia areata. Whole-study context: Treated patients were dosed with oral tofacitinib, taking 5 to 10 mg twice daily. The duration of tofacitinib was 6 to 18 months, with 6 months off drug afterward. Study-level results: Tissue-resident alphabeta T cells belonging to normal skin likewise get sequenced within scalp specimens.

Alopecia areata patients provided lesional scalp punch biopsies and peripheral blood, both collected for the study. Sequencing relied on a cDNA template that was reverse transcribed from extracted RNA. Method: immunoSEQ multiplex PCR; TCRdb's copy keeps in-frame clones and lacks some. The profile shows under 25,000 clones, around three fifths of them singletons. The starting material was skin, obtained at week 0. This TCR was sampled from a human donor with alopecia areata.

The CDR3: CASSVQGLYEQYF. The CDR3 coding sequence is TGTGCCAGCAGTGTGCAGGGACTCTACGAGCAGTACTTC. The chain recombines TRBV2 with TRBJ2-7; a possible D gene is TRBD2 (6 bases). The germline gives CDR1 SNHLY, CDR2 FYNNEI. The CDR3 extends over 13 amino acids. Trimming pared 4 bases from V and 3 bases from J, leaving 10 bases between. The variable domain in full, completed from reference TRBV2 and TRBJ2-7, reads EPEVTQTPSHQVTQMGQEVILRCVPISNHLYFYWYRQILGQKVEFLVSFYNNEISEKSEIFDDQFSVERPDGSNFTLKIRSTKLEDSAMYFCASSVQGLYEQYFGPGTRLTVT.